Presented here are 15 T cell receptor beta chains from one specimen sequenced in a study of cytomegalovirus exposure and HLA in healthy donors. The PCR contained 60 Vbeta and 13 Jbeta primers. Sequencing was performed with immunoSEQ multiplex PCR; in TCRdb, only in-frame clones are kept and a portion is missing. The data hold approximately 160,000 clones, with roughly 79% observed a single time. Sequenced input: PBMCs. The source is a male donor in good health and CMV-seronegative.

This clone was detected once. The chain uses TRBV9 and TRBJ1-1; tentative D call: TRBD1 (5 bases). Per germline, CDR1 SGDLS and CDR2 YYNGEE. V lost 0 bases, J lost 0 bases, and 9 bases lay in between. This CDR3 is built from 15 residues. DNA of the CDR3: TGTGCCAGCAGCGTAGAGGGGTACATGAACACTGAAGCTTTCTTT. Encoded protein: CASSVEGYMNTEAFF.

DNA for the CDR3: TGTGCCACTACTAAGACAGGAGTGGGCACTGAAGCTTTCTTT. This gives the protein CATTKTGVGTEAFF. The V gene is TRBV19, the J gene TRBJ1-1, with a tentative D call TRBD1 (6 bases). V was shortened by 10 bases and J by 4 bases, with 19 bases between the two germline ends. The CDR3 has 14 amino acids. CDR1 and CDR2 (germline): LNHDA, SQIVND (reference sequence).

The chain uses TRBV7-3 and TRBJ2-5, with D maybe TRBD2 (7 bases). The CDR3 totals 17 residues. The germline V and J ends were trimmed by 5 bases and 1 base, with 20 bases remaining between them. CDR1 and CDR2 from the germline V gene are SGHTA and FQGTGA. The CDR3 here is CASSPRGGTVFQETQYF. The DNA for the CDR3 is TGTGCCAGCAGCCCAAGGGGGGGGACCGTGTTCCAAGAGACCCAGTACTTC.

The count of this clone is one. The CDR3 DNA reads TGTGCCAGCAGTTTTCGGAGGGTTGTGTCTGGGGCCAACGTCCTGACTTTC. Translated, it gives CASSFRRVVSGANVLTF. The V and J genes are TRBV27 and TRBJ2-6; tentatively, D is TRBD2 (6 bases). CDR1 and CDR2 from the germline V gene are MNHEY and SMNVEV (reference sequence). The CDR3 is made up of 17 amino acids. V was pared by 3 bases and J by 1 base, with 13 bases between.

The chain employs TRBV7-3 and TRBJ1-3; no firm D call. Germline V gene data show CDR1 as SGHTA and CDR2 as FQGTGA. The CDR3 totals 14 residues. V lost 1 base, J lost 0 bases, and 4 bases lay in between. CDR3 sequence: CASSLNSSGNTIYF. In DNA, the CDR3 is TGTGCCAGCAGCTTAAACAGCTCTGGAAACACCATATATTTT.

This clone occurred once. The chain recombines TRBV4-1 with TRBJ2-1; TRBD2 is a possible D gene (6 bases). V lost 0 bases and J 0 bases, leaving 12 bases between the germline ends. CDR1 and CDR2 (germline): MGHRA, YSYEKL. This CDR3 spans 17 amino acids. The CDR3 region is CASSQERSAGSYNEQFF. DNA of the CDR3: TGCGCCAGCAGCCAAGAGAGGTCAGCGGGCTCCTACAATGAGCAGTTCTTC.

The V and J genes are TRBV5-6 and TRBJ1-6; 7 bases align to TRBD1. The CDR3 length is 16 residues. Germline V gene sequence: CDR1 SGHDT, CDR2 YYEEEE. J gave up 11 bases and V 1 base, and 12 bases lay outside the gene matches. The CDR3 region is CASSLSQTGKVTPLHF. Written as DNA, the CDR3 is TGTGCCAGCAGCTTGTCCCAGACAGGGAAGGTCACACCCCTCCACTTT. Complete variable domain (other parts from reference TRBV5-6 and TRBJ1-6): DAGVTQSPTHLIKTRGQQVTLRCSPKSGHDTVSWYQQALGQGPQFIFQYYEEEERQRGNFPDRFSGHQFPNYSSELNVNALLLGDSALYLCASSLSQTGKVTPLHFGNGTRLTVT.

This clone occurred a few times. The rearrangement joins TRBV6-1 to TRBJ2-7, with 12 bases lining up with TRBD1. Losses at the gene ends were 5 bases for V and 4 bases for J; bases not matched to a gene: 3. Germline V gene sequence: CDR1 MNHNS, CDR2 SASEGT. CDR3 size: 14 residues. The CDR3 bases are TGTGCCAGCAGTTCGGGACAGGGGGCTTACGAGCAGTACTTC. Protein product: CASSSGQGAYEQYF.

The rearrangement joins TRBV21-1 to TRBJ1-1; no DNA check was done on the table's D call, TRBD1. TRBV21-1 has pseudogene status. This CDR3 has 15 residues. CDR3 region: CASSGRGQGNTEAFF. CDR3 coding DNA: TGTGCCAGCAGCGGACGGGGACAGGGGAACACTGAAGCTTTCTTT.

The chain joins TRBV7-6 to TRBJ2-1; D is unclear. Trimming left V 4 bases short and J 7 bases short, with 5 bases between. Per germline, CDR1 SGHVS and CDR2 FNYEAQ. CDR3 length: 11 amino acids. Written as DNA, the CDR3 is TGTGCCAGCAGCTCCCAGAATGAGCAGTTCTTC. Translated: CASSSQNEQFF. Based on the CDR3 plus reference TRBV7-6 and TRBJ2-1, the full variable domain is GAGVSQSPRYKVTKRGQDVALRCDPISGHVSLYWYRQALGQGPEFLTYFNYEAQQDKSGLPNDRFSAERPEGSISTLTIQRTEQRDSAMYRCASSSQNEQFFGPGTRLTVL.

For this clone: At one boundary the junction diverges from the germline segment, which might be a read error. The J gene is TRBJ1-2, the V gene TRBV7-9; D remains ambiguous. The CDR3 is 13 amino acids. Per the germline V gene, CDR1 is SEHNR and CDR2 is FQNEAQ (reference sequence). CDR3 residues: CSSSLELTISYTF. The CDR3 DNA reads as TGTTCCAGCAGCTTGGAGCTAACTATTAGCTACACCTTC.

The CDR3 loop is CAWSVGGIVYEQYF. Written as DNA, the CDR3 is TGTGCCTGGAGTGTTGGAGGGATTGTCTACGAGCAGTACTTC. The chain couples TRBV30 to TRBJ2-7, with D possibly being TRBD2 (6 bases). Germline V gene lookup returns CDR1 GTSNPN and CDR2 SVGIG (reference sequence). The V end was cut by 0 bases, the J end by 3 bases, with 12 bases between. The CDR3 covers 14 residues.

The chain employs TRBV11-2 and TRBJ2-1; 11 bases fit TRBD2. Per germline, CDR1 SGHAT and CDR2 FQNNGV. With V trimmed by 1 base and J by 6 bases, 8 bases remained unmatched. The CDR3 is made up of 17 amino acids. CDR3 sequence reads: CASSLVRLAGSANEQFF. The CDR3 DNA sequence: TGTGCCAGCAGCTTAGTCAGACTAGCGGGATCTGCCAATGAGCAGTTCTTC.

The chain recombines TRBV6-5 with TRBJ2-2, with a tentative D call TRBD2 (5 bases). The CDR3 is 14 amino acids. The germline V gene encodes CDR1 MNHEY and CDR2 SVGAGI. V dropped 10 bases and J dropped 6 bases, with 18 bases sitting between them. The CDR3 bases are TGTGCCACCAGGCCCAGCGACGGGGCCGGGGAGCTGTTTTTT. It is translated as CATRPSDGAGELFF.

The gene calls are TRBV5-8 and TRBJ1-3; a weak D match, TRBD1 (5 bases). V was cut by 4 bases and J by 1 base, with 12 bases left in between. The CDR3 sequence is 15 residues long. Germline loops: CDR1 SGHTS, CDR2 YDEGEE. CDR3 in amino acids: CASSNWGLSGNTIYF. CDR3 nucleotides: TGTGCCAGCAGCAATTGGGGCCTTTCTGGAAACACCATATATTTT.